The present T cell receptor (beta chain) was sequenced within a study of circulating CD8 cells and anti-PD-1 response in melanoma. Overall study results and limits: Subset repertoires were largely private at M1, with under 7% shared.

Live CD3+CD8+TCRalphabeta+ cells were sorted into four subsets by PD-1 and/or TIGIT. By sample share, this clonotype is medium-sized (0.01 to 0.1%). The antigen remains undetermined. The QIAseq Immune Repertoire TCR panel built the libraries from around 15 ng of total RNA. In TCRdb, the reads were re-called with MiXCR into one record per CDR3 protein. The table lists just over 800 distinct CDR3 sequences, over 5% of them singletons. Germline CDR1 SGHDN, CDR2 FVKESK. Trimming took 3 bases from V and 0 from J; bases not matched to a gene: 1. This CDR3 is 15 amino acids long. V is TRBV14 and J is TRBJ2-2; 7 bases map to TRBD1. Sequencing used CD8+ T cells from PBMCs, obtained at baseline or after one month of anti-PD-1 therapy (not recorded which). This clonotype originated in a human donor with melanoma. CDR3: CASSQGQTNTGELFF. CDR3 in DNA: TGTGCCAGCAGCCAGGGACAGACGAACACCGGGGAGCTGTTTTTT.